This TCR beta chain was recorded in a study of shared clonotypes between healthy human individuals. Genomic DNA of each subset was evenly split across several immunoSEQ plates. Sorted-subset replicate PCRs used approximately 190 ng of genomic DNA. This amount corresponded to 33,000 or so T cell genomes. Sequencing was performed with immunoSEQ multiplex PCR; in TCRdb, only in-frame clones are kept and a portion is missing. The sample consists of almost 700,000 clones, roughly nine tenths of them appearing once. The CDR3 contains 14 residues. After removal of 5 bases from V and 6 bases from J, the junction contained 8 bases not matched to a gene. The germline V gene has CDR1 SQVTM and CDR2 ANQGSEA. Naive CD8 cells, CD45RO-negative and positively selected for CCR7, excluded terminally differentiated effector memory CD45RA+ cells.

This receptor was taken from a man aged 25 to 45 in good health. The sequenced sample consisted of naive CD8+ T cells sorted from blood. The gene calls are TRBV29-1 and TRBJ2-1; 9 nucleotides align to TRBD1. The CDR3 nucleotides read TGCAGCGTTAATGACGGGACAGGGTCCAATGAGCAGTTCTTC. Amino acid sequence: CSVNDGTGSNEQFF.